This T cell receptor (beta chain) stems from a study of cytomegalovirus exposure and HLA in healthy donors (dated 2017 in TCRdb). With regard to the full study: According to an earlier analysis of a few hundred of the donors, about 179 million T cells yielded 117 million unique TCR beta sequences and about 300 Gb of sequence data. In addition to the first cohort of several hundred subjects, a separate validation cohort of 120 different subjects was used. All discovery cohort repertoires had been generated on a single sequencing platform. To study patterns of TCR occurrence, a later analysis re-analyzed previously published TCR beta repertoires from more than 550 donors and added high-resolution HLA genotyping. The study aimed to test whether signatures of past pathogen exposure could be identified by cataloging public T cell receptors. To decide whether each TCR beta V gene segment behaved as functional or pseudogenic, an earlier analysis of approximately 600 of the donors relied on high-throughput TCR beta sequencing. Using immunosequencing, the study profiled T cell repertoires from 550 to 750 subjects and related those repertoires to cytomegalovirus serostatus. The study combined high-throughput TCR immunosequencing, statistical association of individual TCRs with disease status, and machine learning to predict cytomegalovirus infection status. An early release covering just under 650 HLA-typed donors comprised about 300 gigabases of sequencing data and tens of millions of unique TCR sequences. In the later analysis, no new phenotypic data were used to find candidate immune exposures; instead, reliance was placed on TCR beta sequences and their occurrence across donors. Typing coverage differed by locus: A, B, C, DRB1 and DQB1 were typed in roughly 620-640 donors, DQA1 in 500 to 550, DPA1 in around 610, and DPB1 in 400 to 490. Donor age, sex, ethnicity and CMV serostatus were compiled alongside the repertoire data. Among the approximately 400 genotyped donors, roughly 80% belonged to the genetic ancestry cluster associated with self-reported Caucasian donors. Class I and class II HLA loci were covered by the typing at four-digit resolution. A later genetic analysis used genome-wide SNP genotypes for about three fifths of the 666 donors, treating that subset as a discovery cohort. Roughly five DR-DQ haplotypes were handled as single units for association and clustering because linkage in the cohort was strong. Across 300 to 500 genotyped donors of the cohort, an average of about 240,000 unique TCR beta nucleotide sequences per donor were sequenced, and around 20% of those sequences were non-productive.

Library construction relied on the immunoSEQ multiplex PCR assay. The multiplex PCR relied on a mix of 60 forward primers for TCR Vbeta segments and 13 reverse primers for TCR Jbeta segments. The CDR3 region of rearranged TCR beta genes was amplified from genomic DNA with a multiplex PCR assay. The amplified TCR beta libraries were sequenced on the Illumina HiSeq System as 87-base-pair reads. Per the authors' processing: In a later analysis, about 80 million unique TCR beta chains were counted across the 500 to 850 repertoires, and around 10 million of these chains were shared by at least two donors. Raw reads were error-corrected and collapsed into unique sequences with a nearest-neighbor algorithm that merged closely related sequences to remove PCR and sequencing errors. Alignment of CDR3 sequences to IMGT reference sequences was used to assign V, D and J gene segments. Each retained sequence needed at least a six-nucleotide match to both a V gene segment and a J gene segment. A rearrangement was called productive if the CDR3 had no stop codons and remained in frame with V and J, and every other rearrangement was called non-productive. Following IMGT convention, CDR3 was defined as the stretch from the second conserved V-encoded cysteine up to the conserved J-encoded phenylalanine. Sequences without an unambiguous match to a single V gene segment were excluded from the earlier analysis of 450 to 650 of the donors. In an earlier analysis of approximately 550 of the donors, V segments were called functional above 56.7% productive rearrangements and were called segregating when the between-donor standard deviation exceeded 5%. A statistical classification framework was developed to diagnose cytomegalovirus status using the catalog of TCR beta chain sequences. V and J gene assignment, in a later analysis, came from comparing TCR nucleotide sequences with IMGT/GENE-DB human TR gene sequences. The TCRdist pipeline was used in a later analysis to assign CDR3 sequences and most-parsimonious VDJ recombination scenarios. In a later analysis, each TCR beta chain was defined by its CDR3 amino acid sequence together with its V-gene family, and reads without a unique V-gene family were excluded. To address suspected cross-contamination and a sequencing artifact, a later analysis removed 592 highly shared, low-generation-probability nucleotide sequences. A later analysis calculated a clonal expansion index for each public chain from normalized within-repertoire ranks of inferred template counts. Generation probabilities in a later analysis came from a VDJ recombination model fitted to out-of-frame rearrangements, and those results were checked against IGoR. Hypergeometric tests were used in a later analysis to score TCR-TCR, TCR-HLA and TCR-CMV co-occurrence, with a repertoire-size bias correction applied to the TCR pairs. A later analysis estimated false discovery rates by permuting HLA or CMV assignments 20 times. A later analysis grouped co-occurring TCRs with DBSCAN, adding TCRdist sequence similarity when clustering within HLA-allele-positive subsets. For co-occurrence clustering, repertoires with fewer than 30,000 or more than 120,000 public chains were excluded, along with 5 or 6 repertoires with anomalous nucleotide sharing. The immuneACCESS repertoire file appears here via TCRdb, limited to in-frame rearrangements. These files lack a portion of the clones; in checked studies, under half of the deficit traces to unresolved V genes, and the cause of the others is not known. That table furnishes V, J and clone size, whereas the DNA furnished D and trimming. Counted in this sample were some 220,000 clones; 70% to 85% of them appeared once. Roughly 0.58% of the sample goes to the ten largest clones.

Broad study findings and their caveats: The presence/absence analyses assumed that sequencing depth was roughly uniform across donors, and that assumption may not be true. A group of highly shared sequence variants was considered likely to be a technical artifact of the sequencing pipeline. In vitro tests confirmed that a few of the cytomegalovirus-associated TCR beta chains recognize cytomegalovirus antigens. Approximately 16 rarely observed V segments, including chromosome 9 orphons, were excluded from the earlier analysis of several hundred of the donors because counts were too low. Compared with equally common non-associated chains, HLA-associated TCR beta chains in a later analysis were more clonally expanded and had lower generation probabilities. A later analysis reported that several top co-occurrence clusters appeared linked to parvovirus B19, influenza, CMV and Epstein-Barr virus. Because some donors lacked HLA typing at each locus, the association tests relied only on the typed subset. Linkage disequilibrium might explain the correlated functional status among segregating V segments, but an unknown experimental factor could not be excluded. In a later genetic analysis, a missense DCLRE1C variant was associated with V-gene and J-gene trimming of TCR beta chains, and the association was replicated in an independent cohort. A further reported finding was that TCR beta sequences accurately predicted the HLA-A and HLA-B alleles for most subjects in the first cohort. Broadly in line with IMGT annotations, most TCR beta V segments showed up in productive rearrangements about 87% or about 30% of the time in an earlier analysis of roughly 590 of the donors. In a later analysis, about 17,000 TCR beta sequences were associated with specific HLA alleles at a false discovery rate of 0.05. Compared with the 666-donor mean, donors in an Asian-associated ancestry cluster had fewer N-insertions in productive TCRs, according to a later genetic analysis. According to a later analysis, TCR association rates differed among HLA loci, with DRB1 alleles showing the most associated TCRs and HLA-C alleles showing the fewest. Only TCR beta chains were sequenced in this cohort, and the absence of alpha or paired-chain data limited detectable features. Most TCR sequences were seen in very few donors, while some public TCRs were found in many individuals. Cytomegalovirus status was reported to be diagnosed by the classifier with high specificity and sensitivity in both the original and validation cohorts. Immune exposure information for the cohort was limited to CMV serostatus. According to a later analysis, most CMV-associated TCR beta chains appeared to be HLA-restricted, and the HLA associations seemed to be driven largely by CMV exposure. The 87-base-pair reads could not distinguish some IMGT-functional V segments, including TRBV6-2 and TRBV6-3, so those segments were excluded. According to the authors, the approach could potentially be generalized to other disease states and immunological phenotypes. A total of 164 TCR beta chains were listed by the study as associated with cytomegalovirus. When HLA alleles, especially DR and DQ, strongly co-occurred, attributing TCR associations to individual alleles was difficult.

Notes on this clone: It has no known antigen specificity. No clone much larger than this one lies a single base away; base qualities are absent.

The cohort consisted of fewer than 700 healthy bone marrow donors. At the time of sampling, every cohort member was nominally healthy, though immune exposures that went unrecorded were likely present. The donor was CMV seronegative and was included in the group of approximately 350 seronegative cohort members. A peripheral blood sample was collected from each donor, and TCR beta sequencing was performed on peripheral blood mononuclear cells. Genomic DNA extraction from the blood cell samples was performed with the Qiagen DNeasy Blood Extraction Kit. V trim: 3 bases; J trim: 2 bases; unmatched bases: 8. CDR3 length: 16 amino acids, cysteine to phenylalanine. The read is trimmed to its CDR3 DNA, 48 bases read in frame from base 1. According to the germline V gene, CDR1 reads SGDLS and CDR2 reads YYNGEE.

Recombination connected TRBV9 to TRBJ1-1, and TRBD1 aligns with 9 junction nucleotides. Sequenced input: PBMCs. This receptor was taken from a woman aged 35 to 49 in good health and CMV-seronegative. The CDR3 protein: CASSARGDRVNTEAFF. The DNA is as follows: TGTGCCAGCAGCGCCCGAGGGGACAGGGTAAACACTGAAGCTTTCTTT.